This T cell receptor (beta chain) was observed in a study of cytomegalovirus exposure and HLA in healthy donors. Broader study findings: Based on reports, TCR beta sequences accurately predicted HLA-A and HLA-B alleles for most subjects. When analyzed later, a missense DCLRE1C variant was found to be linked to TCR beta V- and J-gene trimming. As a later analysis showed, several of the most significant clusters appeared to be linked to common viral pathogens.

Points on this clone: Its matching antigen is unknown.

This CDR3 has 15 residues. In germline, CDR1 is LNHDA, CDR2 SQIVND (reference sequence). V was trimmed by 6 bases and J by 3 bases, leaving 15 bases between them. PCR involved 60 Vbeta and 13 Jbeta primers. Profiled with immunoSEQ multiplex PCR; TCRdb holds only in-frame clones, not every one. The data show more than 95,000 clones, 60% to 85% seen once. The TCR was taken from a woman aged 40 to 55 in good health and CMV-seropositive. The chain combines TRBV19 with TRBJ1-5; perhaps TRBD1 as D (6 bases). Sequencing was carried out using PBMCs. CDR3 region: CASRPGGALNQPQHF. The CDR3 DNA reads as TGTGCCAGTAGACCCGGGGGGGCCCTCAATCAGCCCCAGCATTTT. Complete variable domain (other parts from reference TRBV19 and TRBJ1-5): DGGITQSPKYLFRKEGQNVTLSCEQNLNHDAMYWYRQDPGQGLRLIYYSQIVNDFQKGDIAEGYSVSREKKESFPLTVTSAQKNPTAFYLCASRPGGALNQPQHFGDGTRLSIL.